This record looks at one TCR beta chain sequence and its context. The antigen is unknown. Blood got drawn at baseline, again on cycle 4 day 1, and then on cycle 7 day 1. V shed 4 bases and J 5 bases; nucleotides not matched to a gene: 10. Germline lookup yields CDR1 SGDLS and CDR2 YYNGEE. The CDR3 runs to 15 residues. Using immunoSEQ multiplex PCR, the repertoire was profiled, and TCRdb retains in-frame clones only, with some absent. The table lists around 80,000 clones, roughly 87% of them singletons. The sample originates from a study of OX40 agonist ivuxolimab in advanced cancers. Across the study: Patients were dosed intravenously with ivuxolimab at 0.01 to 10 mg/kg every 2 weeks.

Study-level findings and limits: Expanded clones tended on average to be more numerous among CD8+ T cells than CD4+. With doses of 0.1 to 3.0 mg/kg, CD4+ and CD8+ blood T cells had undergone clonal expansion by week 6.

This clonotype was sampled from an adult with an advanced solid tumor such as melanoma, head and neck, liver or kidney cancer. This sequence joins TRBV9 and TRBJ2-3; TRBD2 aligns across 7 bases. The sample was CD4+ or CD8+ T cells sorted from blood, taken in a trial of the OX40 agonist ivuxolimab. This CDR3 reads CASSPGTKIQDTQYF. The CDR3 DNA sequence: TGTGCCAGCAGCCCCGGGACTAAGATTCAAGATACGCAGTATTTT.